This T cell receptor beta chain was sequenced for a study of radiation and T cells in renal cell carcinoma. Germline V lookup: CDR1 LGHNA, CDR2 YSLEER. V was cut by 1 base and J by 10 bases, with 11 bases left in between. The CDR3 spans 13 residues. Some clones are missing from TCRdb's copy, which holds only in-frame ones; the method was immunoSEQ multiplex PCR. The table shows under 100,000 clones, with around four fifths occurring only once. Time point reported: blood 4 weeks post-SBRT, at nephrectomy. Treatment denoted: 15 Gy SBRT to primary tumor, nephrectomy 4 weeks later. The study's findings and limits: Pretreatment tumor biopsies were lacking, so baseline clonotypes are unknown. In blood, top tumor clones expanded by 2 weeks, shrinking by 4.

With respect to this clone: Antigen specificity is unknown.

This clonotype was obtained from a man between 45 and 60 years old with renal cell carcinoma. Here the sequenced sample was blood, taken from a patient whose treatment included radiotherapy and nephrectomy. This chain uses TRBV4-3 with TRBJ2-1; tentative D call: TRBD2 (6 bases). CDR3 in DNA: TGCGCCAGCAGCCAAGTGAGGGCGGGGGAGCAGTTCTTC. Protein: CASSQVRAGEQFF.